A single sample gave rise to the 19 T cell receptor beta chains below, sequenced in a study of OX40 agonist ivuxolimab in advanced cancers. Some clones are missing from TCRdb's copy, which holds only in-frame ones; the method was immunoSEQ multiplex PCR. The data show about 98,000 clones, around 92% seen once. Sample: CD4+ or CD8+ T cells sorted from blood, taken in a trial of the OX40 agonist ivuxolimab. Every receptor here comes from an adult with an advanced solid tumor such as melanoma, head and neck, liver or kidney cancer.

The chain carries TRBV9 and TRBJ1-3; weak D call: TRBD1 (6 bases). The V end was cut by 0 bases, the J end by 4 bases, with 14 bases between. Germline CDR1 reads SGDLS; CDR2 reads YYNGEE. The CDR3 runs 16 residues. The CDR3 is CASSVAHGGPGNTIYF. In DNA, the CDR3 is TGTGCCAGCAGCGTAGCTCACGGGGGCCCGGGAAACACCATATATTTT.

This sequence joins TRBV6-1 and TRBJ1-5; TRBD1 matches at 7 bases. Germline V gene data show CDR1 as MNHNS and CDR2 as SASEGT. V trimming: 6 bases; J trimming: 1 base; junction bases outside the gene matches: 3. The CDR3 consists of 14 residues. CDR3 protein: CASRRQGSNQPQHF. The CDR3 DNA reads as TGTGCCAGCAGGCGACAGGGCAGCAATCAGCCCCAGCATTTT.

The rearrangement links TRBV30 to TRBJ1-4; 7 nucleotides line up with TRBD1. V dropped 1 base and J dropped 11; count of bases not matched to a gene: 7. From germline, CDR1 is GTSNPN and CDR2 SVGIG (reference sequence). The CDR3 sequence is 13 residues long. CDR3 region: CAWSENRDSKLFF. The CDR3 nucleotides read TGTGCCTGGAGTGAAAACCGGGACAGCAAACTGTTTTTT.

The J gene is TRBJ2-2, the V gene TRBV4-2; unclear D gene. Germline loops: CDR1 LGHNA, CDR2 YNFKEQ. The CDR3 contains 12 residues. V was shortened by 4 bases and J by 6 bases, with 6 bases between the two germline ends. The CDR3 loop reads CASSLASGELFF. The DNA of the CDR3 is TGTGCCAGCAGCCTAGCCTCCGGGGAGCTGTTTTTT.

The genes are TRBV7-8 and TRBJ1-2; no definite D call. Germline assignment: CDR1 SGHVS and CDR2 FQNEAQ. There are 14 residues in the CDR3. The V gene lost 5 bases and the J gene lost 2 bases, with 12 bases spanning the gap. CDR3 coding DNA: TGTGCCAGCAGCACAAGTTACGGAAACTATGGCTACACCTTC. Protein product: CASSTSYGNYGYTF. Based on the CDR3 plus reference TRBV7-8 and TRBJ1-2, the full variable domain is GAGVSQSPRYKVAKRGQDVALRCDPISGHVSLFWYQQALGQGPEFLTYFQNEAQLDKSGLPSDRFFAERPEGSVSTLKIQRTQQEDSAVYLCASSTSYGNYGYTFGSGTRLTVV.

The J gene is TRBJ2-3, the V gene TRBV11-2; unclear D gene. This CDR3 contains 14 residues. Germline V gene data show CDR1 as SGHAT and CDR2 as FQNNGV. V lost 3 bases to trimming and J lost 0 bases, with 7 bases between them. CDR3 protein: CASSLAPSTDTQYF. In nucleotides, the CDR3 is TGTGCCAGCAGCTTGGCACCTAGCACAGATACGCAGTATTTT.

The CDR3 coding sequence is TGTGCCAGCTCACCGAGGACAGCAACTAATGAAAAACTGTTTTTT. Its translation is CASSPRTATNEKLFF. The V gene is TRBV18, the J gene TRBJ1-4; a possible D gene is TRBD1 (6 bases). The ends were cut back, 3 bases at V and 0 bases at J, with 8 bases in the middle. CDR3 length equals 15 residues. Germline-derived CDR1 and CDR2 are KGHSH and LQKENI.

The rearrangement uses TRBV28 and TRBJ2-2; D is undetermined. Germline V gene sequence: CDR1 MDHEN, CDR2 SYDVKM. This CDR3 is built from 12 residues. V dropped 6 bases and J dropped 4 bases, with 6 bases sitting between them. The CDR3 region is CASRVLTGELFF. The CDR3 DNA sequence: TGTGCCAGCAGGGTCCTCACCGGGGAGCTGTTTTTT. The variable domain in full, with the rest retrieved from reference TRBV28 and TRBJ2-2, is DVKVTQSSRYLVKRTGEKVFLECVQDMDHENMFWYRQDPGLGLRLIYFSYDVKMKEKGDIPEGYSVSREKKERFSLILESASTNQTSMYLCASRVLTGELFFGEGSRLTVL.

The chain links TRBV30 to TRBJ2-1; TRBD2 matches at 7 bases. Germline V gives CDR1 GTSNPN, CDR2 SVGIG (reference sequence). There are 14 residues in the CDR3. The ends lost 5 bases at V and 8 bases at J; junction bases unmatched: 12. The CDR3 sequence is CAWSPAGVDHEQFF. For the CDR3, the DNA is TGTGCCTGGTCTCCGGCGGGAGTTGACCATGAGCAGTTCTTC.

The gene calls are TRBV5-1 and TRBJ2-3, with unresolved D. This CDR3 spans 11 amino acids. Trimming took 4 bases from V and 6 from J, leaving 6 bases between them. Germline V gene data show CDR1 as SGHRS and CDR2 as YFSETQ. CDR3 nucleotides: TGCGCCAGCAGCACCGCGGATACGCAGTATTTT. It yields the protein CASSTADTQYF.

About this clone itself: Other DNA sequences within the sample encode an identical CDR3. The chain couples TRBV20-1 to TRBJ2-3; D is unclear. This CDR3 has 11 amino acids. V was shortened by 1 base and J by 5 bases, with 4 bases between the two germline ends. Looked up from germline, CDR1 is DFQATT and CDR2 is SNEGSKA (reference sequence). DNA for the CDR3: TGCAGTGCTAGAGTGGGAGATACGCAGTATTTT. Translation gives CSARVGDTQYF.

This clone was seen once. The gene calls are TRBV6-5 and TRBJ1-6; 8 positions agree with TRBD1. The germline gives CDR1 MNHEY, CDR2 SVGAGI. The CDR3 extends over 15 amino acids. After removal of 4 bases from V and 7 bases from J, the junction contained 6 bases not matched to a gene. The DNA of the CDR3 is TGTGCCAGCAGTTTCGACAGGGGAGGAAATTCACCCCTCCACTTT. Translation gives CASSFDRGGNSPLHF.

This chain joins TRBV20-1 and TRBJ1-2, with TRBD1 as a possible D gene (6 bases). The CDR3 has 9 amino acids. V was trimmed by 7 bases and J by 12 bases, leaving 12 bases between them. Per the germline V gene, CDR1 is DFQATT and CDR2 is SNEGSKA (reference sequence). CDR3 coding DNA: TGCAGTGTAAACCGGGACAACACCTTC. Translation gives CSVNRDNTF.

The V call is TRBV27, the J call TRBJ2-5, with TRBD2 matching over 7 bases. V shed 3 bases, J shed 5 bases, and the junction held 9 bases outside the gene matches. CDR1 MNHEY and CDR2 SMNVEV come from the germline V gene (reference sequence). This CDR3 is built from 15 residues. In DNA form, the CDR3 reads TGTGCCAGCAGTTTTTCCCTTCAGGGAGGGGAGACCCAGTACTTC. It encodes CASSFSLQGGETQYF.

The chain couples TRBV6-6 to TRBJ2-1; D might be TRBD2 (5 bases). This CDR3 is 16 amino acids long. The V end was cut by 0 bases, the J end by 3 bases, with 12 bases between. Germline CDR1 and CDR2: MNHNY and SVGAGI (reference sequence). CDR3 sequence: CASSYSRTGNYNEQFF. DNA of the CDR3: TGTGCCAGCAGTTACTCGAGGACTGGAAACTACAATGAGCAGTTCTTC.

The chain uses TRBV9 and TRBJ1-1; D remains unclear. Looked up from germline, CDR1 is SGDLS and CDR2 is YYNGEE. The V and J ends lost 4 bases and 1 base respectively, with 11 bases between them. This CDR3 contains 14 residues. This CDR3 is CASSPQPRNTEAFF. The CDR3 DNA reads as TGTGCCAGCAGCCCCCAGCCACGGAACACTGAAGCTTTCTTT.

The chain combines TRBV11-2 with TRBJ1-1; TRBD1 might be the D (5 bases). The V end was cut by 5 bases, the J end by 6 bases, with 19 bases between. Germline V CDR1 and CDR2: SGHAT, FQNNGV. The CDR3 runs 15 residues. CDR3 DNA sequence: TGTGCCAGCAGCCGGCGACCGGGGGGACCGGCTGAAGCTTTCTTT. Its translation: CASSRRPGGPAEAFF.

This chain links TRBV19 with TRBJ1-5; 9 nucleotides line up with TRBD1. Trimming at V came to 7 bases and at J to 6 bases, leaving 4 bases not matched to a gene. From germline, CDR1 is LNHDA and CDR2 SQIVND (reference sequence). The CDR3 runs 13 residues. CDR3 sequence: CASTRDRAQPQHF. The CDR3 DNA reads TGTGCCAGTACCCGGGACAGGGCTCAGCCCCAGCATTTT.

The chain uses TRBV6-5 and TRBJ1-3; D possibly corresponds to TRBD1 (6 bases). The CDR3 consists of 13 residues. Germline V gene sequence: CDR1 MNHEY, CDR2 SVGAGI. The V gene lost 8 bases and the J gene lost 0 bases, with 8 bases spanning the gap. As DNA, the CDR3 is TGTGCCAGCTCAGGGGTCTCTGGAAACACCATATATTTT. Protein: CASSGVSGNTIYF.